This T cell receptor beta chain was captured by sequencing in a study of graft-versus-host responses after intestinal transplantation. The CDR3 spans 14 residues. With 8 bases removed from V and 8 bases from J, the gap between germline ends came to 21 bases. The germline CDR1 and CDR2 sequences are MNHNY and SVGAGI (reference sequence). The repertoire was sequenced with immunoSEQ multiplex PCR; TCRdb's copy has only in-frame clones and lacks some. The sample has about 130,000 clones; 85% to 95% are singletons. About this clone itself: Antigen specificity is unknown.

The starting material was unstimulated CD4+ T cells sorted from spleen or lymph node cells, obtained before intestinal transplant. The TCR comes from a human donor who received an intestinal transplant. This chain connects TRBV6-6 to TRBJ1-2; D is unclear. CDR3 DNA: TGTGCCAGCTCCTACGATCGGGCCCACCGGGGCTACACCTTC. It translates to CASSYDRAHRGYTF.